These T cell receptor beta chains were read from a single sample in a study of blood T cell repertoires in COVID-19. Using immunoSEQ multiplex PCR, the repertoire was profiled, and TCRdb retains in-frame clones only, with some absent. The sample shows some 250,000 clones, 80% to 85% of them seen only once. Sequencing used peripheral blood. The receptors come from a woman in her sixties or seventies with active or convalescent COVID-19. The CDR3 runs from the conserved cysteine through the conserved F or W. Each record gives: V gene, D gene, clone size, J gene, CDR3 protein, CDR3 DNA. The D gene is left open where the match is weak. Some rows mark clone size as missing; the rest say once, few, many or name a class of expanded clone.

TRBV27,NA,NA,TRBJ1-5,CASSFREYQPQHF,TGTGCCAGCAGTTTTAGAGAGTATCAGCCCCAGCATTTT
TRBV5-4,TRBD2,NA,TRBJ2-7,CASSQSSGGALGTRAYEQYF,TGTGCCAGCAGTCAATCTAGCGGGGGGGCGTTAGGTACCAGAGCCTACGAGCAGTACTTC
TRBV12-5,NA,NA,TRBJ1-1,CASGLNLQGTTEAFF,TGTGCTAGTGGTTTGAATCTACAGGGTACTACTGAAGCTTTCTTT
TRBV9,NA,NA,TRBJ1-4,CASSGVGDEKLFF,TGTGCCAGCAGCGGCGTAGGAGATGAAAAACTGTTTTTT
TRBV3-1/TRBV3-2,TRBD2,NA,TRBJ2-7,CASSQPTSGGYEQYF,TGTGCCAGCAGCCAACCGACTAGCGGGGGCTACGAGCAGTACTTC
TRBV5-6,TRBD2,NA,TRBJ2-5,CASSFGGAGETQYF,TGTGCCAGCAGTTTCGGGGGGGCCGGGGAGACCCAGTACTTC
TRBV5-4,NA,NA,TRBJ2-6,CASSLGPNSAGANVLTF,TGTGCCAGCAGCTTGGGTCCTAATAGCGCTGGGGCCAACGTCCTGACTTTC
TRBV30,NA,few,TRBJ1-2,CAWSVTGSNYGYTF,TGTGCCTGGAGTGTAACCGGTTCTAACTATGGCTACACCTTC
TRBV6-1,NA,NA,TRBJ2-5,CASSEGYRGETQYF,TGTGCCAGCAGTGAGGGTTATAGGGGGGAGACCCAGTACTTC
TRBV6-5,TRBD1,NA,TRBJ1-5,CASWDRAFQPQHF,TGTGCCAGCTGGGACAGGGCATTTCAGCCCCAGCATTTT
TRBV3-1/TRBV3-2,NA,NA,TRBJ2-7,CASSSDSTYEQYF,TGTGCCAGCAGCTCGGACTCAACCTACGAGCAGTACTTC
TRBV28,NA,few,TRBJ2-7,CASSQRGRGAVREQYF,TGTGCCAGCAGCCAACGTGGCCGGGGGGCTGTACGAGAGCAGTACTTC
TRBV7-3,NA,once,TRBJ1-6,CASSLRGHNNSPLHF,TGTGCCAGCAGCTTAAGGGGACATAATAATTCACCCCTCCACTTT
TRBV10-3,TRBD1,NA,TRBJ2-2,CAVLQGARSGELFF,TGTGCCGTACTTCAGGGGGCACGGTCCGGGGAGCTGTTTTTT
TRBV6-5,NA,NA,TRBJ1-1,CASSYSSRGNTEAFF,TGTGCCAGCAGTTACTCGAGTCGGGGGAACACTGAAGCTTTCTTT
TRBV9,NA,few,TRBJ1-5,CASSVGGGLGNQPQHF,TGTGCCAGCAGCGTAGGCGGGGGATTAGGCAATCAGCCCCAGCATTTT
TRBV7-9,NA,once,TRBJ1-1,CASSLTASSTEAFF,TGTGCCAGCAGCTTAACTGCTTCTTCCACTGAAGCTTTCTTT
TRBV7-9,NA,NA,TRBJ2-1,CASSFPGRNEQFF,TGTGCCAGCAGCTTTCCAGGGCGTAATGAGCAGTTCTTC
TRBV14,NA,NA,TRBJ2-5,CASSSPLGAETQYF,TGTGCCAGCAGCTCCCCACTAGGTGCGGAGACCCAGTACTTC
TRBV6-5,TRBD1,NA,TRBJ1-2,CASSYSKAGGRYGYTF,TGTGCCAGCAGTTACTCGAAGGCAGGGGGTCGATATGGCTACACCTTC
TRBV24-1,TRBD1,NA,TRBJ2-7,CATRLKTGTEQYF,TGTGCCACCAGACTCAAGACAGGGACCGAGCAGTACTTC
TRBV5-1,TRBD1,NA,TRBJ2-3,CASSSDRGTDTQYF,TGCGCCAGCAGCTCTGACAGGGGCACAGATACGCAGTATTTT
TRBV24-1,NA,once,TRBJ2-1,CATSDSLNEQFF,TGTGCCACCAGTGATTCTCTCAATGAGCAGTTCTTC
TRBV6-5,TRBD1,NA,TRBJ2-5,CASSYPSGQGQETQYF,TGTGCCAGCAGTTACCCCTCAGGACAGGGCCAAGAGACCCAGTACTTC
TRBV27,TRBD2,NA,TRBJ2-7,CASSSSGGGSYEQYF,TGTGCCAGCAGTTCTAGCGGGGGGGGTTCCTACGAGCAGTACTTC
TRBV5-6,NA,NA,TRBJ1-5,CASSSWTVHSNQPQHF,TGTGCCAGCAGCTCCTGGACAGTTCATAGCAATCAGCCCCAGCATTTT
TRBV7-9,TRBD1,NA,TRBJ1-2,CASSLGQGPAYGYTF,TGTGCCAGCAGCTTAGGACAGGGGCCGGCCTATGGCTACACCTTC
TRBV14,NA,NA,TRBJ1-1,CASSQGQVSTEAFF,TGTGCCAGCAGCCAGGGCCAGGTTAGCACTGAAGCTTTCTTT
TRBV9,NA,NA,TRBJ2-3,CASSVDSRTDTQYF,TGTGCCAGCAGCGTAGACAGTCGCACAGATACGCAGTATTTT
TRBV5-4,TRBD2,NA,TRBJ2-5,CASSWGSGGAQETQYF,TGTGCCAGCAGCTGGGGTAGCGGGGGGGCCCAAGAGACCCAGTACTTC
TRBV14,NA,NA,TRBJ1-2,CASSQGAGDGYTF,TGTGCCAGCAGCCAAGGGGCGGGGGATGGCTACACCTTC
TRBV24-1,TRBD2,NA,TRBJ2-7,CANQPPGGDASYEQYF,TGTGCCAACCAGCCCCCTGGGGGGGACGCTTCCTACGAGCAGTACTTC
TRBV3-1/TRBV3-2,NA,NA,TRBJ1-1,CASSQVGYGTEAFF,TGTGCCAGCAGCCAAGTAGGCTACGGGACAGAAGCTTTCTTT
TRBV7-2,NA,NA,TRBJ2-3,CASSLVGHRTDTQYF,TGTGCCAGCAGCTTAGTGGGACACCGCACAGATACGCAGTATTTT
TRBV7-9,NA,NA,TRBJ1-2,CASSSLRNFNYGYTF,TGTGCCAGCAGCTCGCTCAGGAACTTCAACTATGGCTACACCTTC
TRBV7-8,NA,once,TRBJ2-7,CASSLTYEQYF,TGTGCCAGCAGCCTTACATACGAGCAGTACTTC
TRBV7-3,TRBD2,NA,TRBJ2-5,CASSLMGPQAGGYQENQYF,TGTGCCAGCAGCTTAATGGGTCCCCAAGCGGGGGGGTACCAAGAGAACCAGTACTTC
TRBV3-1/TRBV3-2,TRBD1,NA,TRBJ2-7,CASSPDRTGAYEQYF,TGTGCCAGCAGCCCAGATAGGACAGGGGCCTACGAGCAGTACTTC
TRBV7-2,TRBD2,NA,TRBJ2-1,CASSFGLGRLAGSEQFF,TGTGCCAGCAGCTTCGGTTTAGGGAGACTAGCGGGGTCCGAGCAGTTCTTC
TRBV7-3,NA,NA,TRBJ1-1,CASSLQGYNTEAFF,TGTGCCAGCAGCCTACAGGGTTATAACACTGAAGCTTTCTTT
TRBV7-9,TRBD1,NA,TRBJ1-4,CASSQGTGTEKLFF,TGTGCCAGCAGCCAGGGGACAGGGACTGAAAAACTGTTTTTT
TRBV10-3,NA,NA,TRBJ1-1,CAISFGKNTEAFF,TGTGCCATCAGTTTCGGGAAGAACACTGAAGCTTTCTTT
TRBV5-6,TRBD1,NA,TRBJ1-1,CASSLSVWDRGKGAFF,TGTGCCAGCAGCTTGAGTGTATGGGACAGGGGAAAGGGGGCTTTCTTT
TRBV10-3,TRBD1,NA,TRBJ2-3,CAISEYGQGGPDTQYF,TGTGCCATCAGTGAGTACGGACAGGGCGGCCCAGATACGCAGTATTTT
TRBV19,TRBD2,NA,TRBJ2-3,CASSTGGGSTDTQYF,TGTGCCAGTAGTACTGGGGGGGGTAGCACAGATACGCAGTATTTT